This T cell receptor (beta chain) was captured by sequencing in a study of cytomegalovirus exposure and HLA in healthy donors. CDR3 size: 17 residues. Germline V CDR1 and CDR2: MGHRA, YSYEKL. J gave up 1 base and V 8 bases, and 12 bases lay outside the gene matches. PCR involved 60 Vbeta and 13 Jbeta primers. Repertoires were generated with immunoSEQ multiplex PCR, while TCRdb's copy carries only in-frame clones and drops some. The table for this sample gives approximately 140,000 clones. This chain uses TRBV4-1 with TRBJ1-2; 11 nucleotides agree with TRBD1. The sequence was obtained from a woman aged 40 to 55 in good health and CMV-seronegative. The source material was PBMCs. CDR3: CASATGTGGTLNYGYTF. For the CDR3, the DNA is TGCGCCAGCGCTACTGGGACAGGGGGAACCCTTAACTATGGCTACACCTTC.